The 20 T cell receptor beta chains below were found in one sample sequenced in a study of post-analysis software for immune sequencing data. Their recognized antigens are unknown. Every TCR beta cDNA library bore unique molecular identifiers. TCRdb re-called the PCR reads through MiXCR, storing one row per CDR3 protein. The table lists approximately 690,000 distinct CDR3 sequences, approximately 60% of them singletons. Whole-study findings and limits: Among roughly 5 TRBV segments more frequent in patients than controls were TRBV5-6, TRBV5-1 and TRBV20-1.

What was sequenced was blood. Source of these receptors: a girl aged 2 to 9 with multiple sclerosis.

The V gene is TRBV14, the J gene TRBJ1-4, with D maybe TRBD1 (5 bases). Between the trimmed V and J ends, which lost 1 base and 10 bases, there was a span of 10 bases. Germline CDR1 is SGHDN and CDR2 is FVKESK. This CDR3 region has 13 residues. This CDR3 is CASSQGAGRKLFF. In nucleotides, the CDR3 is TGTGCCAGCAGCCAAGGAGCAGGGCGAAAACTGTTTTTT.

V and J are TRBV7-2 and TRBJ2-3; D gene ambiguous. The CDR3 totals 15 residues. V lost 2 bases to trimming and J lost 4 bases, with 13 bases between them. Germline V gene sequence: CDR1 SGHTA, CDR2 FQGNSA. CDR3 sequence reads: CASSLRPAVADTQYF. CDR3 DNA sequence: TGTGCCAGCAGCTTACGTCCCGCAGTGGCAGATACGCAGTATTTT.

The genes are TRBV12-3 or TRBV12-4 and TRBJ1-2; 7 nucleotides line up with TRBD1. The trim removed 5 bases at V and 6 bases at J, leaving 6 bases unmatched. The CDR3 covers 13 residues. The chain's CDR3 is CASSIWTGDGYTF. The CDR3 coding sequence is TGTGCCAGCAGTATCTGGACAGGAGATGGCTACACCTTC.

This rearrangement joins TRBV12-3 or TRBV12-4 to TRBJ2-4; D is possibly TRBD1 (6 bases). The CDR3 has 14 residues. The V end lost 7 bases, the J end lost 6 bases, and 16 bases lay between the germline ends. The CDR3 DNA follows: TGTGCCAGCACAGGGGTGACGGGGCGAAACATTCAGTACTTC. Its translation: CASTGVTGRNIQYF.

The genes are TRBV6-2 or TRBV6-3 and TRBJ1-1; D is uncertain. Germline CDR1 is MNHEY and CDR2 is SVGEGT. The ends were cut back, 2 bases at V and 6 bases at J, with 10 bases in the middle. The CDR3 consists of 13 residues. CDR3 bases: TGTGCCAGCAGTTACCAGAAAAGGCCTGAAGCTTTCTTT. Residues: CASSYQKRPEAFF.

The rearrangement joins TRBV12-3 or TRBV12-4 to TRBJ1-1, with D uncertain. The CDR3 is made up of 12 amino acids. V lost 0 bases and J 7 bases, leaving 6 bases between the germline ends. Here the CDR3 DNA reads TGTGCCAGCAGTTTAGCGAATTTTGAAGCTTTCTTT. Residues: CASSLANFEAFF.

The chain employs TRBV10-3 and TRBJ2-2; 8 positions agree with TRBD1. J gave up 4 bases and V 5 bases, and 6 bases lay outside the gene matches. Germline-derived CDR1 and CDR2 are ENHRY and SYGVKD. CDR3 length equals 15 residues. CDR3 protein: CAISFGTGATGELFF. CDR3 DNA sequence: TGTGCCATCAGTTTTGGGACAGGAGCCACCGGGGAGCTGTTTTTT.

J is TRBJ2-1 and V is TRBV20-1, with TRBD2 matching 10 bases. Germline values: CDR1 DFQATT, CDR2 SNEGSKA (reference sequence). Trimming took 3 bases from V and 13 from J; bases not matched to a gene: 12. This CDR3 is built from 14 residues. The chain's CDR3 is CSARKAGGGETQFF. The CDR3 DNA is TGCAGTGCTAGGAAAGCGGGAGGGGGAGAGACCCAGTTCTTC.

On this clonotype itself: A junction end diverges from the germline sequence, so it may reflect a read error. CDR3 amino acids: CASSWSSGDYSEQFF. CDR3 coding DNA: TGCGCCAGCAGCTGGTCTAGCGGGGACTACAGTGAGCAGTTCTTC. The J gene is TRBJ2-1, the V gene TRBV5-1, with TRBD2 matching over 9 bases. The germline CDR1 and CDR2 sequences are SGHRS and YFSETQ. The CDR3 spans 15 residues.

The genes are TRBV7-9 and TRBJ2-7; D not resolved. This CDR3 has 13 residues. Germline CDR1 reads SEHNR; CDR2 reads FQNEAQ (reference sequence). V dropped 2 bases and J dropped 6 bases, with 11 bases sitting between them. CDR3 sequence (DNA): TGTGCCAGCAGCTTAACCATTCTGGGCGAGCAGTACTTC. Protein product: CASSLTILGEQYF.

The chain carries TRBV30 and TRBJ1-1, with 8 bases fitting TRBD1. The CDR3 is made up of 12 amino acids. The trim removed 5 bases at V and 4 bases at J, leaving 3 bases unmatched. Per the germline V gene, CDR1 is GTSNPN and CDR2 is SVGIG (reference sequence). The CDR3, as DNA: TGTGCCTGGGGGACAGGCGGCACTGAAGCTTTCTTT. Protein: CAWGTGGTEAFF.

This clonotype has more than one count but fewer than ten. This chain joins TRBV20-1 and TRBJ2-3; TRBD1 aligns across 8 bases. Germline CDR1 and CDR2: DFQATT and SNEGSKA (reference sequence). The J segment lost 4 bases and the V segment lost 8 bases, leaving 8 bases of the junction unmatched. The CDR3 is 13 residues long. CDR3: CSSLDREADTQYF. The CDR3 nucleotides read TGCAGTTCTTTGGACAGGGAGGCAGATACGCAGTATTTT.

In nucleotides, the CDR3 is TGCAGTGCTAGACGTCGCGGGGTCTTGAATGAGCAGTTCTTC. Its translation: CSARRRGVLNEQFF. The chain uses TRBV20-1 and TRBJ2-1; a possible D gene is TRBD2 (6 bases). The V end lost 2 bases, the J end lost 7 bases, and 15 bases lay between the germline ends. The CDR3 is 14 amino acids. The germline CDR1 and CDR2 sequences are DFQATT and SNEGSKA (reference sequence).

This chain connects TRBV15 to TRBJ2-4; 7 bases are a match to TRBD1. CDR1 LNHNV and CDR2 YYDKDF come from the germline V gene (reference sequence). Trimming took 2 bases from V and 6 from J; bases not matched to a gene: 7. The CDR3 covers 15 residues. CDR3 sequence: CATSRSGTVGNIQYF. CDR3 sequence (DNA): TGTGCCACCAGCAGATCTGGGACAGTCGGAAACATTCAGTACTTC.

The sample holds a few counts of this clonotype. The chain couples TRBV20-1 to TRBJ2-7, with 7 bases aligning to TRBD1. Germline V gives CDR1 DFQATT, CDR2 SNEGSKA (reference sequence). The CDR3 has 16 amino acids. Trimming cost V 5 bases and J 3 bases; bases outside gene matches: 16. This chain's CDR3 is CSASRQGPLWIYEQYF. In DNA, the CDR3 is TGCAGTGCTTCTCGACAGGGCCCCCTTTGGATCTACGAGCAGTACTTC.

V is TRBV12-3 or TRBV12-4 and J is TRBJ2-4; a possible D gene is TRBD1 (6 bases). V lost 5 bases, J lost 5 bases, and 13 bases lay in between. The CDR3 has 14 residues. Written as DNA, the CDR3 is TGTGCCAGCAGTCTACAGGGATGGCAAAACATTCAGTACTTC. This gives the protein CASSLQGWQNIQYF.

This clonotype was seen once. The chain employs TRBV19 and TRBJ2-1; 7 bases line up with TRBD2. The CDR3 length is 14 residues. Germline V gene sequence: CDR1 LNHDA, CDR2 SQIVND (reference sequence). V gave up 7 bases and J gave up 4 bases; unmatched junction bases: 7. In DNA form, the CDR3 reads TGTGCCAGTATCGGCGGGGGAGGATACAATGAGCAGTTCTTC. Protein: CASIGGGGYNEQFF. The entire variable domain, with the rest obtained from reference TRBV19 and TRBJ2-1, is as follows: DGGITQSPKYLFRKEGQNVTLSCEQNLNHDAMYWYRQDPGQGLRLIYYSQIVNDFQKGDIAEGYSVSREKKESFPLTVTSAQKNPTAFYLCASIGGGGYNEQFFGPGTRLTVL.

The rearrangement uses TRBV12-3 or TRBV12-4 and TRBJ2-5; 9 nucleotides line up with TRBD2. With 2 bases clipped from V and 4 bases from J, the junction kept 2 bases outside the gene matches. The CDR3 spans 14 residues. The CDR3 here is CASSLIAGVETQYF. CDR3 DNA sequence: TGTGCCAGCAGTTTAATAGCGGGAGTAGAGACCCAGTACTTC.

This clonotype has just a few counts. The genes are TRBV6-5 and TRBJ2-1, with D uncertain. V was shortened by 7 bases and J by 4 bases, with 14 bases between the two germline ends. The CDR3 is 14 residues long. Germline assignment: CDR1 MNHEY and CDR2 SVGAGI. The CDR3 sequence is CASTQRAGYNEQFF. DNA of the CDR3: TGTGCCAGCACCCAAAGGGCCGGTTACAATGAGCAGTTCTTC.

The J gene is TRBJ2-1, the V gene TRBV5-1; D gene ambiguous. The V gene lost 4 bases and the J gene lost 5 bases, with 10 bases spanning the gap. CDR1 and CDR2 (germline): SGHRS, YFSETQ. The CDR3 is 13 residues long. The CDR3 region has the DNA TGCGCCAGCAGCCCCGTCGTGGACAATGAGCAGTTCTTC. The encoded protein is CASSPVVDNEQFF.